This passage covers 14 T cell receptor beta chains from one sample sequenced in a study of shared clonotypes between healthy human individuals. Here immunoSEQ multiplex PCR was the method, and the copy in TCRdb shows in-frame clones only, minus some. The sample shows about 2.4 million clones, approximately 94% of them seen only once. Sequencing was performed on naive CD4+ T cells from PBMCs. Subset indicated: CD45RA+ positively selected. The origin of the receptors is a man between 18 and 29 years old in good health. Some clones in this sample may be carry-over from other donors' samples.

This clone appeared once. CDR3 sequence (DNA): TGTGCCAGCAGGATAGCGGGGAGCACAGATACGCAGTATTTT. It is translated as CASRIAGSTDTQYF. The chain recombines TRBV2 with TRBJ2-3, with TRBD2 matching 8 bases. The CDR3 spans 14 residues. Germline V lookup: CDR1 SNHLY, CDR2 FYNNEI. V gave up 6 bases and J gave up 0 bases; unmatched junction bases: 2.

The chain is built from TRBV6-1 and TRBJ2-3; 12 bases line up with TRBD2. V trimming: 8 bases; J trimming: 3 bases; junction bases outside the gene matches: 0. In germline, CDR1 is MNHNS, CDR2 SASEGT. This CDR3 is built from 13 residues. The CDR3 region has the DNA TGTGCCAGCGGGACTAGCGGGACAGATACGCAGTATTTT. Translation: CASGTSGTDTQYF.

In regard to this clone: Different DNA sequences within this sample yield the same CDR3. The rearrangement uses TRBV2 and TRBJ2-7, with 8 nucleotides matching TRBD1. After removal of 3 bases from V and 3 bases from J, the junction contained 4 bases not matched to a gene. CDR3 size: 14 residues. Germline CDR1 SNHLY, CDR2 FYNNEI. The CDR3 DNA reads TGTGCCAGCAGTGACCAGGGGGCTGGCTACGAGCAGTACTTC. Its protein is CASSDQGAGYEQYF.

The chain carries TRBV11-3 and TRBJ2-1; tentative D call: TRBD1 (6 bases). With 5 bases removed from V and 5 bases from J, the gap between germline ends came to 16 bases. The V gene's germline CDR1 is SGHNT and CDR2 YENEEA. This CDR3 region has 15 residues. This CDR3 reads CASSPGQIRNNEQFF. The CDR3 DNA reads TGTGCCAGCAGCCCAGGACAGATACGTAACAATGAGCAGTTCTTC.

This chain links TRBV5-6 with TRBJ2-1; tentative D call: TRBD2 (6 bases). Deletions cut 4 bases from V and 8 bases from J, with 19 bases between. The germline V gene encodes CDR1 SGHDT and CDR2 YYEEEE. CDR3 length equals 15 residues. The CDR3 DNA reads TGTGCCAGCAGCGCTGTGCGGGACCGCGACGATGAGCAGTTCTTC. It translates to CASSAVRDRDDEQFF.

The V and J genes are TRBV19 and TRBJ2-1, with D perhaps TRBD1 or TRBD2 (6 bases each). The germline V gene has CDR1 LNHDA and CDR2 SQIVND (reference sequence). V lost 3 bases, J lost 7 bases, and 16 bases lay in between. This CDR3 is 15 amino acids long. The CDR3 region has the DNA TGTGCCAGTAGTATGACAGGTAGGGGGACTAATGAGCAGTTCTTC. Its protein is CASSMTGRGTNEQFF.

This clone appeared once. Other DNA sequences in the same sample also yield this CDR3. V is TRBV9 and J is TRBJ2-7; TRBD2 might be the D (6 bases). Trimming shortened V by 0 bases and J by 1 base, and 11 bases separated the two germline ends. The CDR3 extends over 15 amino acids. CDR1 is SGDLS, CDR2 YYNGEE, per germline. The CDR3 nucleotides are TGTGCCAGCAGCGTAGCTTCAGGGAGGTCCTACGAGCAGTACTTC. The encoded protein is CASSVASGRSYEQYF.

The V call is TRBV28, the J call TRBJ1-1; possibly TRBD1 for D (5 bases). This CDR3 has 12 amino acids. V lost 11 bases to trimming and J lost 5 bases, with 15 bases between them. Germline V gene sequence: CDR1 MDHEN, CDR2 SYDVKM. CDR3 nucleotides: TGTGCCCATGGGACGCGGGGGACTGAAGCTTTCTTT. Translating it yields CAHGTRGTEAFF.

The chain couples TRBV18 to TRBJ2-7, with 8 bases identical to TRBD1. The trim removed 4 bases at V and 5 bases at J, leaving 10 bases unmatched. Per the germline V gene, CDR1 is KGHSH and CDR2 is LQKENI. The CDR3 has 15 amino acids. DNA for the CDR3: TGTGCCAGCTCACTAGATGGGACAGGTCCGGACGAGCAGTACTTC. Translation: CASSLDGTGPDEQYF. The variable domain in full, completed from reference TRBV18 and TRBJ2-7, reads NAGVMQNPRHLVRRRGQEARLRCSPMKGHSHVYWYRQLPEEGLKFMVYLQKENIIDESGMPKERFSAEFPKEGPSILRIQQVVRGDSAAYFCASSLDGTGPDEQYFGPGTRLTVT.

This sequence joins TRBV6-5 and TRBJ1-5; D remains ambiguous. Germline CDR1 reads MNHEY; CDR2 reads SVGAGI. With 0 bases removed from V and 1 base from J, the gap between germline ends came to 7 bases. The CDR3 consists of 15 residues. For the CDR3, the DNA is TGTGCCAGCAGTTACTCGATTTACAGCAATCAGCCCCAGCATTTT. Translating it yields CASSYSIYSNQPQHF.

To note about this clone: Other DNA sequences in this specimen translate into the identical CDR3. The chain is built from TRBV5-1 and TRBJ2-1; unclear D gene. The CDR3 length is 14 residues. Looked up from germline, CDR1 is SGHRS and CDR2 is YFSETQ. V gave up 0 bases and J gave up 2 bases, with 6 bases separating them. CDR3 nucleotides: TGCGCCAGCAGCTTGGACAGTACCTACAATGAGCAGTTCTTC. Its translation is CASSLDSTYNEQFF. The variable domain in full, with the rest retrieved from reference TRBV5-1 and TRBJ2-1, is KAGVTQTPRYLIKTRGQQVTLSCSPISGHRSVSWYQQTPGQGLQFLFEYFSETQRNKGNFPGRFSGRQFSNSRSEMNVSTLELGDSALYLCASSLDSTYNEQFFGPGTRLTVL.

The chain joins TRBV28 to TRBJ1-6, with D tentatively TRBD1 (5 bases). The germline CDR1 and CDR2 sequences are MDHEN and SYDVKM. The CDR3 is made up of 16 amino acids. Trimming stripped 4 bases from V and 0 bases from J, with 10 bases between. The CDR3 nucleotides read TGTGCCAGCAGTTGGGAGGGGAGCTCCTATAATTCACCCCTCCACTTT. Translated, it gives CASSWEGSSYNSPLHF.

For this clone: The same CDR3 is also encoded by other DNA sequences in this sample. This chain connects TRBV6-5 to TRBJ1-5; maybe TRBD1 (6 bases). The V end lost 2 bases, the J end lost 4 bases, and 9 bases lay between the germline ends. The V gene's germline CDR1 is MNHEY and CDR2 SVGAGI. The CDR3 runs 14 residues. CDR3 region: CASSYGGSNQPQHF. The CDR3 DNA follows: TGTGCCAGCAGTTACGGGGGCAGTAATCAGCCCCAGCATTTT.

The rearrangement uses TRBV5-1 and TRBJ1-1, with a weak D call TRBD1 (5 bases). From germline, CDR1 is SGHRS and CDR2 YFSETQ. Trimming removed 4 bases at V and 2 bases at J, with 15 bases between. The CDR3 consists of 15 residues. The CDR3 DNA follows: TGCGCCAGCAGCGCCCAGGGAGAGGGCAACACTGAAGCTTTCTTT. As protein: CASSAQGEGNTEAFF.